These 19 T cell receptor beta chains originate from one sample sequenced in a study of blood T cells in healthy people across ages. The authors ran a second PCR of about 7 to 11 cycles using a sample-barcoded 5' primer and a J-beta primer mix. Each CDR3 protein gets one entry after TCRdb re-called the 5' RACE reads with MiXCR. The repertoire holds about a million distinct CDR3 sequences, around 54% seen once, with around 21% in the top ten. The source material was blood. The receptor source for this set is a woman aged 60-75 years in good health.

Note on this clonotype: At one end the junction does not follow the germline gene, possibly because of a read error. The chain links TRBV10-3 to TRBJ2-3; 11 bases line up with TRBD1. This CDR3 has 15 amino acids. CDR1 is ENHRY, CDR2 SYGVKD, per germline. The CDR3 sequence is CAVREDRGPTDTQYF. Here the CDR3 DNA reads TGTGCCGTCAGGGAGGACAGGGGGCCCACAGATACGCAGTATTTT.

This clonotype was recorded a few times. The chain employs TRBV20-1 and TRBJ2-4; 8 nucleotides agree with TRBD1. The J call may be mistaken, given a closer DNA end match to TRBJ2-7. Germline loops: CDR1 DFQATT, CDR2 SNEGSKA (reference sequence). This CDR3 contains 14 residues. CDR3 residues: CSASLDRGSYEQYF. For the CDR3, the DNA is TGCAGTGCTAGTTTAGACAGGGGATCCTACGAGCAGTACTTC.

J is TRBJ2-7 and V is TRBV20-1; 14 bases align to TRBD2. Germline V gene sequence: CDR1 DFQATT, CDR2 SNEGSKA (reference sequence). This CDR3 is built from 15 residues. CDR3 DNA sequence: TGCAGGGAATATGGGACTAGCGGGAGAATGAACGAGCAGTACTTC. It is translated as CREYGTSGRMNEQYF.

The CDR3 here is CSAPDRSNQPQHF. The CDR3 DNA reads as TGCAGTGCCCCGGACAGGAGCAATCAGCCCCAGCATTTT. This chain uses TRBV20-1 with TRBJ1-5; 7 bases line up with TRBD1. Germline lookup yields CDR1 DFQATT and CDR2 SNEGSKA (reference sequence). The CDR3 has 13 residues. J gave up 1 base and V 6 bases, and 3 bases lay outside the gene matches.

This clonotype was detected once. The V and J genes are TRBV7-9 and TRBJ2-1, with unresolved D. The germline V gene encodes CDR1 SEHNR and CDR2 FQNEAQ (reference sequence). V gave up 5 bases and J gave up 6 bases, with 26 bases separating them. The CDR3 totals 18 residues. The CDR3, as DNA: TGTGCCAGCAGCCCGCCCAGAGCTGAGGTACTCGTGGGCAATGAGCAGTTCTTC. Translating gives CASSPPRAEVLVGNEQFF.

The chain recombines TRBV20-1 with TRBJ1-2, with a possible D match to TRBD1 (5 bases). V was cut by 5 bases and J by 8 bases, with 18 bases left in between. The germline V gene has CDR1 DFQATT and CDR2 SNEGSKA (reference sequence). The length of the CDR3 is 13 residues. CDR3 in amino acids: CSAGTVAGKGYTF. The DNA of the CDR3 is TGCAGTGCTGGGACGGTTGCCGGAAAAGGCTACACCTTC.

The rearrangement links TRBV28 to TRBJ2-7, with TRBD2 matching over 8 bases. Trimming removed 7 bases from V and 1 base from J; junction bases left unmatched: 6. The CDR3 spans 14 residues. Germline loops: CDR1 MDHEN, CDR2 SYDVKM. The CDR3 DNA is TGTGCCAGCAATGCGGGGGGCTCATCCTACGAGCAGTACTTC. Translation: CASNAGGSSYEQYF.

This clonotype has more than one count but fewer than ten. The CDR3 DNA follows: TGTGCCAGCAGTTTAACACTTAGCAATCAGCCCCAGCATTTT. It codes for CASSLTLSNQPQHF. V is TRBV12-3 or TRBV12-4 and J is TRBJ1-5, with D hard to call. V was clipped by 2 bases and J by 0 bases, with 5 bases between them. The CDR3 has 14 amino acids.

Ten or more counts support this clonotype. The chain is built from TRBV25-1 and TRBJ1-1; D is perhaps TRBD1 (6 bases). The CDR3 consists of 15 residues. The V and J ends lost 4 bases and 1 base respectively, with 13 bases between them. CDR1 and CDR2 (germline): MGHDK, SYGVNS. The CDR3 spells CASSAGGHKNTEAFF. The DNA of the CDR3 is TGTGCCAGCAGTGCCGGGGGACACAAGAACACTGAAGCTTTCTTT.

Of note for this clonotype: The junction and the germline gene differ at one end; a read error may be behind it. V and J are TRBV4-2 and TRBJ2-5, with D hard to call. CDR3 length equals 13 residues. Germline values: CDR1 LGHNA, CDR2 YNFKEQ. CDR3 protein: CARSLNNGETQYF. CDR3 sequence (DNA): TGTGCCCGCAGCCTTAATAACGGAGAGACCCAGTACTTC.

The chain couples TRBV29-1 to TRBJ2-5, with D tentatively TRBD2 (5 bases). Germline V lookup: CDR1 SQVTM, CDR2 ANQGSEA. The CDR3 extends over 12 amino acids. V was pared by 4 bases and J by 13 bases, with 19 bases between. CDR3 in DNA: TGCAGCGTTGGAACATCTCCTGAGCGGCGGTACTTC. Its protein product is CSVGTSPERRYF.

V gene TRBV4-3 combines with J gene TRBJ1-5; unclear D gene. Trimming removed 1 base from V and 0 bases from J, with 10 bases in between. The CDR3 spans 16 residues. Per germline, CDR1 LGHNA and CDR2 YSLEER. CDR3 DNA: TGCGCCAGCAGCCAAGGGGCGGGCACTAGCAATCAGCCCCAGCATTTT. Its translation is CASSQGAGTSNQPQHF.

The chain has TRBV12-3 or TRBV12-4 and TRBJ2-4, with 11 bases fitting TRBD2. V shed 1 base and J 13 bases; nucleotides not matched to a gene: 3. The CDR3 has 13 residues. Here the CDR3 reads CASSLGGTSGQYF. The CDR3 bases are TGTGCCAGCAGTTTAGGGGGGACTAGCGGCCAGTACTTC.

The chain couples TRBV24-1 to TRBJ2-4; 9 positions match TRBD1. The assigned J gene may be wrong: the sequence end matches TRBJ2-7 better. CDR3 length equals 15 residues. Germline V gives CDR1 KGHDR, CDR2 SFDVKD. CDR3 DNA: TGTGCCACCAGTGGTTACCGGGACAGGGAGGCCGAGCAGTACTTC. It codes for CATSGYRDREAEQYF.

This clonotype was picked up one time. The chain combines TRBV3-1 with TRBJ1-6; 7 nucleotides line up with TRBD1. CDR1 and CDR2 (germline): LGHDT, YNNKEL (reference sequence). With 3 bases clipped from V and 8 bases from J, the junction kept 10 bases outside the gene matches. The CDR3 consists of 16 residues. CDR3 in DNA: TGTGCCAGCAGCCACCGACAGGGTGTGGGTGATTCACCCCTCCACTTT. Amino acids: CASSHRQGVGDSPLHF.

The V and J genes are TRBV27 and TRBJ1-2; the D gene is possibly TRBD1 (6 bases). The CDR3 has 13 amino acids. CDR1 MNHEY and CDR2 SMNVEV come from the germline V gene (reference sequence). Trimming removed 0 bases from V and 8 bases from J, with 10 bases in between. As DNA, the CDR3 is TGTGCCAGCAGTTTATCGGGGGGGCGAGGCTACACCTTC. Amino acids: CASSLSGGRGYTF.

The chain is built from TRBV24-1 and TRBJ2-5, with D perhaps given as TRBD1 or TRBD2 (5 bases each). The V gene lost 4 bases and the J gene lost 2 bases, with 10 bases spanning the gap. The length of the CDR3 is 14 residues. Germline V lookup: CDR1 KGHDR, CDR2 SFDVKD. This chain's CDR3 is CATSESGTQETQYF. The CDR3 DNA follows: TGTGCCACCAGTGAATCCGGGACGCAAGAGACCCAGTACTTC.

On this clonotype: The junction departs from the called germline gene at one end, perhaps through a read error. This chain joins TRBV20-1 and TRBJ1-2; D gene ambiguous. CDR1 and CDR2 (germline): DFQATT, SNEGSKA (reference sequence). The CDR3 totals 14 residues. CDR3 sequence (DNA): TGCAGTACTAGAGATCTGATAGCAACCTATGGCTACACCTTC. As protein: CSTRDLIATYGYTF.

A few counts support this clonotype. The chain combines TRBV10-3 with TRBJ2-7; 12 bases map to TRBD2. Germline-derived CDR1 and CDR2 are ENHRY and SYGVKD. The CDR3 is made up of 14 amino acids. The J segment lost 4 bases and the V segment lost 9 bases, leaving 7 bases of the junction unmatched. The CDR3 is CAIKLAGGPYEQYF. CDR3 nucleotides: TGTGCCATTAAACTAGCGGGAGGTCCGTACGAGCAGTACTTC.